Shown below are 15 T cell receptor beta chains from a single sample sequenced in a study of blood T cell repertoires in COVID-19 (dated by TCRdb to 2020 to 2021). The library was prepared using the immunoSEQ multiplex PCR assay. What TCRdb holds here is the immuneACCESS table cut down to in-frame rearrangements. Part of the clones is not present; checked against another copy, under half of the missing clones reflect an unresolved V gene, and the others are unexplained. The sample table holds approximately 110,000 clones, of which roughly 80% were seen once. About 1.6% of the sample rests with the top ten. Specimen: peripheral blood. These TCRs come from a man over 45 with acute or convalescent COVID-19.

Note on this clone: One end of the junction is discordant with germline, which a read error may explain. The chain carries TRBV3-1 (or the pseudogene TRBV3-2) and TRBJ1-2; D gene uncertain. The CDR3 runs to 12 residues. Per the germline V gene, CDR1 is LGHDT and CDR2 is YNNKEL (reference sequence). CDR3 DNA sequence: TGTGCCAGCAGCCTTTCAGGAGGTGGCTACACCTTT. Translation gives CASSLSGGGYTF.

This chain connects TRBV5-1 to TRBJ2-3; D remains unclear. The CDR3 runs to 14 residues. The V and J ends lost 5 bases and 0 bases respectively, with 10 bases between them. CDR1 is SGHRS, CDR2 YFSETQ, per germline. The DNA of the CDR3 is TGCGCCAGCAGAGAGGTTGTAAGCACAGATACGCAGTATTTT. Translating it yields CASREVVSTDTQYF.

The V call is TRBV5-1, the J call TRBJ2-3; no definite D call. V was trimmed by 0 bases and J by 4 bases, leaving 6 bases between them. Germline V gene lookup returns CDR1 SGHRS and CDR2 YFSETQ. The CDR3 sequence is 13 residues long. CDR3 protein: CASSLDASDTQYF. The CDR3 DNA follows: TGCGCCAGCAGCTTGGATGCGTCAGATACGCAGTATTTT.

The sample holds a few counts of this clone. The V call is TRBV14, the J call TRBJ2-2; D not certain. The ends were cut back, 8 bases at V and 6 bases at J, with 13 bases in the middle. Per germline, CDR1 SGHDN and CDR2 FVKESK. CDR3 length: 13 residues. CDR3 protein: CASSEIWPGELFF. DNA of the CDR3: TGTGCCAGCTCCGAAATATGGCCCGGGGAGCTGTTTTTT.

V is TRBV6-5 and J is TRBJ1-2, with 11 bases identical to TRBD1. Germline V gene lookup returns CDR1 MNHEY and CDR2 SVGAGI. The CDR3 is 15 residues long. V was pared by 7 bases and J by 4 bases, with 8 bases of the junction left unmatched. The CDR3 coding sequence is TGTGCCAGCACCCCGCCTGGACAGGGGGCCTATGGCTACACCTTC. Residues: CASTPPGQGAYGYTF.

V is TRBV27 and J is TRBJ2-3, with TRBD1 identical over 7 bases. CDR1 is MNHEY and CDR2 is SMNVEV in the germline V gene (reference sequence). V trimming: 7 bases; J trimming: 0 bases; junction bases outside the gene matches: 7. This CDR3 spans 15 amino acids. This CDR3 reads CASNPSGQSTDTQYF. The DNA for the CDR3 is TGTGCCAGCAACCCCTCGGGACAGAGCACAGATACGCAGTATTTT.

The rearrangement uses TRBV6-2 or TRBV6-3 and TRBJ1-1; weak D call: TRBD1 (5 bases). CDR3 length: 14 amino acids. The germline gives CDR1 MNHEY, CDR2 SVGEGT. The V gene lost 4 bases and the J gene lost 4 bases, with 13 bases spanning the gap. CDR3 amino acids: CASSSPGWATEAFF. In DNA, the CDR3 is TGTGCCAGCAGTTCCCCAGGGTGGGCCACTGAAGCTTTCTTT.

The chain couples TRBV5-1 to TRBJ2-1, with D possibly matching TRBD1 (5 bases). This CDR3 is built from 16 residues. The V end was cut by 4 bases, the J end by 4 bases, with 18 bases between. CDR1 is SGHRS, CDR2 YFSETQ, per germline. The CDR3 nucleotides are TGCGCCAGCAGCCCTCCCCGGCAGGGCACTTACAATGAGCAGTTCTTC. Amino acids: CASSPPRQGTYNEQFF.

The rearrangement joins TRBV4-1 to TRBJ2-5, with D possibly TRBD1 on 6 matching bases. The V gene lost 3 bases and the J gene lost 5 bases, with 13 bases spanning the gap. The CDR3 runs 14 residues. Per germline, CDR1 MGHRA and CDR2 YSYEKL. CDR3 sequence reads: CASSQQTGSETQYF. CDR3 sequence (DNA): TGCGCCAGCAGCCAGCAAACAGGGTCTGAGACCCAGTACTTC.

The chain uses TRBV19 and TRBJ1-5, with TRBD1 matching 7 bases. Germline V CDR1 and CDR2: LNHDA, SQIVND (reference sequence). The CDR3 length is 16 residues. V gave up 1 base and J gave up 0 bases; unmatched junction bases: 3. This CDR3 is CASSIGGGNSNQPQHF. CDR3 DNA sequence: TGTGCCAGTAGTATAGGAGGGGGCAATAGCAATCAGCCCCAGCATTTT.

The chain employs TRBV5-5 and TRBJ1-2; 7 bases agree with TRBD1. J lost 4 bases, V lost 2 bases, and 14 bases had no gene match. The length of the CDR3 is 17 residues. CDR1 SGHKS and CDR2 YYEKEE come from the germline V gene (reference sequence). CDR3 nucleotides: TGTGCCAGCAGCTTTTCGCCGACAGGGACCTCTACCTATGGCTACACCTTC. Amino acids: CASSFSPTGTSTYGYTF.

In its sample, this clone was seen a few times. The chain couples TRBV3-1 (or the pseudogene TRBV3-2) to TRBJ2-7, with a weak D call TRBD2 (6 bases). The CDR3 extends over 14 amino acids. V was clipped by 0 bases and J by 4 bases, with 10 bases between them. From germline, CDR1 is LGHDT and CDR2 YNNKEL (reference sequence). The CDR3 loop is CASSQETRRYEQYF. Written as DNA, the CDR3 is TGTGCCAGCAGCCAAGAGACTAGGCGGTACGAGCAGTACTTC.

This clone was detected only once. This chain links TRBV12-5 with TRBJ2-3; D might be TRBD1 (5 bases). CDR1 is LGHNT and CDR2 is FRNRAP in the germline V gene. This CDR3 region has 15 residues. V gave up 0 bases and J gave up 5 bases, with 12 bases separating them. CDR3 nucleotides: TGTGCTAGTGGTTTGGTACATGGGGCGCAAGATACGCAGTATTTT. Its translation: CASGLVHGAQDTQYF.

This chain's CDR3 is CASSVYGGELFF. The CDR3 DNA reads TGTGCCAGCAGCGTATACGGCGGGGAGCTGTTTTTT. V is TRBV9 and J is TRBJ2-2; D is unresolved. This CDR3 comprises 12 residues. Trimming took off 1 base at V and 7 bases at J, with 5 bases between the two ends. The V gene's germline CDR1 is SGDLS and CDR2 YYNGEE.

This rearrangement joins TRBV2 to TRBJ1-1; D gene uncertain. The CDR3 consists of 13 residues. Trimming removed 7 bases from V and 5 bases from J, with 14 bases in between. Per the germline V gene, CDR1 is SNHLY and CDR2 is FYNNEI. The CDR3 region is CASMARLRTEAFF. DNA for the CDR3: TGTGCCAGCATGGCGCGCTTGAGGACTGAAGCTTTCTTT.